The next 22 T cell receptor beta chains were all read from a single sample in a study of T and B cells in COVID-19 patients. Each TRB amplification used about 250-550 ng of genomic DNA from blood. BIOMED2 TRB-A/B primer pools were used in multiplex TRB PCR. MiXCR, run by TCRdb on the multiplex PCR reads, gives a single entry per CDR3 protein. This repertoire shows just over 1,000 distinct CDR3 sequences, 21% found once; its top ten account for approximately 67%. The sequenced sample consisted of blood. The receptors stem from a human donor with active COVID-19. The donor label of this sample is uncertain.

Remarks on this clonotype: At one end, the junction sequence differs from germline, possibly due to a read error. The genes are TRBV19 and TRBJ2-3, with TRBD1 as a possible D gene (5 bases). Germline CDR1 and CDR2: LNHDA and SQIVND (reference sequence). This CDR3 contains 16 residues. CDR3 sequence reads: CASSIEGQLTTDMQYF. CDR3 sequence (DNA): TGTGCCAGTAGTATAGAGGGGCAGCTTACCACAGATATGCAGTATTTT.

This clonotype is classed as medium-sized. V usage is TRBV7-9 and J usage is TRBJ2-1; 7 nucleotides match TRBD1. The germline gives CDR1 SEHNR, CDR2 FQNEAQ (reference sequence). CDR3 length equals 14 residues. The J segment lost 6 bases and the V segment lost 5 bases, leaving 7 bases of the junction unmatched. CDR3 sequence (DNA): TGTGCCAGCAGCGTCGACAGGGCGCCCAATGAGCAGTTCTTC. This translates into CASSVDRAPNEQFF.

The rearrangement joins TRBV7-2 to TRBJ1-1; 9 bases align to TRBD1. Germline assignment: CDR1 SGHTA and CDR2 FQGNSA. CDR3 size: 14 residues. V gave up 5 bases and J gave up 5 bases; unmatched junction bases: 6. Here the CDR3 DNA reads TGTGCCAGCAGCATTACAGGGGGCCGGACTGAAGCTTTCTTT. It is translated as CASSITGGRTEAFF. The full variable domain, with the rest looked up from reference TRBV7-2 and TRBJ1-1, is GAGVSQSPSNKVTEKGKDVELRCDPISGHTALYWYRQSLGQGLEFLIYFQGNSAPDKSGLPSDRFSAERTGGSVSTLTIQRTQQEDSAVYLCASSITGGRTEAFFGQGTRLTVV.

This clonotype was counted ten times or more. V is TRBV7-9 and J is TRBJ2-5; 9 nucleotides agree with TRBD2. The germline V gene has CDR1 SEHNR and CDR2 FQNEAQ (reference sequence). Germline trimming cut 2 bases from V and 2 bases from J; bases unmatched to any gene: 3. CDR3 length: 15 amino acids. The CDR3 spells CASSLMLAGQETQYF. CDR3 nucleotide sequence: TGTGCCAGCAGCTTAATGCTAGCGGGACAAGAGACCCAGTACTTC.

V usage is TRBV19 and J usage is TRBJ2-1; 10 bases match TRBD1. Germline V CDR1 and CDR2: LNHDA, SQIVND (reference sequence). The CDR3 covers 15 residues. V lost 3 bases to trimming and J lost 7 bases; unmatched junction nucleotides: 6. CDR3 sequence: CASSIPGQGRNEQFF. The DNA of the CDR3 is TGTGCCAGTAGTATTCCGGGACAGGGGAGGAATGAGCAGTTCTTC.

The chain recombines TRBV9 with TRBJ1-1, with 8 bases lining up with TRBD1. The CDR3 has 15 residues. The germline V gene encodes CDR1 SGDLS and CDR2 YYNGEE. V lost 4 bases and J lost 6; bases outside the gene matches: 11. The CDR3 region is CASSQRDRGEAEAFF. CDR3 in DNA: TGTGCCAGCAGCCAGCGCGACAGGGGTGAGGCTGAAGCTTTCTTT.

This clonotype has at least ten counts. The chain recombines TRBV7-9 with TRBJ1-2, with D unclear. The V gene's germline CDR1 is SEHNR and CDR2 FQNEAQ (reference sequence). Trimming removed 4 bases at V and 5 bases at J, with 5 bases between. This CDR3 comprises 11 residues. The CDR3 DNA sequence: TGTGCCAGCAGCTATGGATATGGCTACACCTTC. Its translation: CASSYGYGYTF.

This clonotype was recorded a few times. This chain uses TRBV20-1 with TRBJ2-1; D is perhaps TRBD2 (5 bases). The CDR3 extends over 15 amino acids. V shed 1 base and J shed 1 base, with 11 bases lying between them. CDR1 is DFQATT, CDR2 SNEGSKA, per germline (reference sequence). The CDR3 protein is CSARGLEVSYNEQFF. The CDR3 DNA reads TGCAGTGCTAGAGGTTTGGAGGTTTCCTACAATGAGCAGTTCTTC.

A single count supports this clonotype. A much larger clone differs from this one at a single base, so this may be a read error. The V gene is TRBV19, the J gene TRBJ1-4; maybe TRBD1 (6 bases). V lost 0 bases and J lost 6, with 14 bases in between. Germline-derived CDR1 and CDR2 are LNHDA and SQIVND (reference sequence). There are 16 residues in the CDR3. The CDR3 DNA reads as TGTGCCAGTAGTATAGATCCACAGGGACGTCATGAAAAACTGTTTTTT. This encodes CASSIDPQGRHEKLFF. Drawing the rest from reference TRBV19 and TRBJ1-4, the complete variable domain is DGGITQSPKYLFRKEGQNVTLSCEQNLNHDAMYWYRQDPGQGLRLIYYSQIVNDFQKGDIAEGYSVSREKKESFPLTVTSAQKNPTAFYLCASSIDPQGRHEKLFFGSGTQLSVL.

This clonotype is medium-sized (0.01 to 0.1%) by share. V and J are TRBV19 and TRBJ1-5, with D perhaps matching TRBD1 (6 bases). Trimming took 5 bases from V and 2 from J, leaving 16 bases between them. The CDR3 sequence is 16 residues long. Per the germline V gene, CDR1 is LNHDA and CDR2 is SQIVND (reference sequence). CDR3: CASSSQGLQGNQPQHF. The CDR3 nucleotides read TGTGCCAGTAGTTCACAGGGTCTACAGGGCAATCAGCCCCAGCATTTT.

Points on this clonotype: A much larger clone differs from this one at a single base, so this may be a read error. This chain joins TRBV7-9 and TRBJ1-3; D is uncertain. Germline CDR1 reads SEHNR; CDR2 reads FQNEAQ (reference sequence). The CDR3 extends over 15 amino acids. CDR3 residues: CASSPMKGSGNTTYF. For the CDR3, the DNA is TGTGCCAGCAGCCCTATGAAGGGCTCTGGAAACACCACATATTTT.

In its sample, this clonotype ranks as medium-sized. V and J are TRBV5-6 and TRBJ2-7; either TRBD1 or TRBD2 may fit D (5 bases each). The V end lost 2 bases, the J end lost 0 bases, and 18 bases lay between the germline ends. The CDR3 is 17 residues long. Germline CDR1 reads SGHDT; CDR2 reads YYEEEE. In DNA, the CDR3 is TGTGCCAGCAGCTTTGGCCTCCGGGACCTCCACTCCTACGAGCAGTACTTC. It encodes CASSFGLRDLHSYEQYF.

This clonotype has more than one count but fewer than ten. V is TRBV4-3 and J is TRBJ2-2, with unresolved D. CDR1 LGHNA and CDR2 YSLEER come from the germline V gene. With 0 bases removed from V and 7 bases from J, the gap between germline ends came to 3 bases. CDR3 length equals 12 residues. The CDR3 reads CASSQDDGELFF. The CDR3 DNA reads TGCGCCAGCAGCCAAGATGACGGGGAGCTGTTTTTT.

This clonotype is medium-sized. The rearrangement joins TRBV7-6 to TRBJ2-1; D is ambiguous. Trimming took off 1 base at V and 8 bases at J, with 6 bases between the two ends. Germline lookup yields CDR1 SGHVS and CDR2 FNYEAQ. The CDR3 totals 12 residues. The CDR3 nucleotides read TGTGCCAGCAGCTTAGGGTCCGATGAGCAGTTCTTC. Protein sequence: CASSLGSDEQFF. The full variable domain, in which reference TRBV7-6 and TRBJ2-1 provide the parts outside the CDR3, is GAGVSQSPRYKVTKRGQDVALRCDPISGHVSLYWYRQALGQGPEFLTYFNYEAQQDKSGLPNDRFSAERPEGSISTLTIQRTEQRDSAMYRCASSLGSDEQFFGPGTRLTVL.

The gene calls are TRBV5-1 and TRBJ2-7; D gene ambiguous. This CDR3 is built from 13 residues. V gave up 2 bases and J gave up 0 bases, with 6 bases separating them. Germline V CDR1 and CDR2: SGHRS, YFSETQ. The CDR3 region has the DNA TGCGCCAGCAGCTTCCCTAACTCCTACGAGCAGTACTTC. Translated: CASSFPNSYEQYF. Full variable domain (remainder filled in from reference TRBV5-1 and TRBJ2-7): KAGVTQTPRYLIKTRGQQVTLSCSPISGHRSVSWYQQTPGQGLQFLFEYFSETQRNKGNFPGRFSGRQFSNSRSEMNVSTLELGDSALYLCASSFPNSYEQYFGPGTRLTVT.

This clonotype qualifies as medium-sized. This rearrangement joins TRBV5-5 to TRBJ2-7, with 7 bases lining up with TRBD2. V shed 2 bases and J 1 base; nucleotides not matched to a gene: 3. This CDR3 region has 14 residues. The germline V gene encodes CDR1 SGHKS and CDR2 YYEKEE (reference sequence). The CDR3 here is CASSLAGPSYEQYF. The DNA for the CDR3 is TGTGCCAGCAGCTTAGCGGGACCTTCCTACGAGCAGTACTTC.

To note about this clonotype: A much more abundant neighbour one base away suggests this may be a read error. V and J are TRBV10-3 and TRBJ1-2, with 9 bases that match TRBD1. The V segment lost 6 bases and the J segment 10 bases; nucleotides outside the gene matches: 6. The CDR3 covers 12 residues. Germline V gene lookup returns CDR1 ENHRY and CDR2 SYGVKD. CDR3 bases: TGTGCCATCAGACGGACAGGGGAAGACTACACCTTC. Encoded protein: CAIRRTGEDYTF.

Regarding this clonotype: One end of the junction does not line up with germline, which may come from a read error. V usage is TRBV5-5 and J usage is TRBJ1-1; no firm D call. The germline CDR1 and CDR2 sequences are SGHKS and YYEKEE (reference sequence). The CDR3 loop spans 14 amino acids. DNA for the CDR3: TGCGCCAGCAGCCAAGATGGGGTGGACACTGAAGCTTTCTTT. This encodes CASSQDGVDTEAFF. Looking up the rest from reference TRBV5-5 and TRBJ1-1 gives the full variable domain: DAGVTQSPTHLIKTRGQQVTLRCSPISGHKSVSWYQQVLGQGPQFIFQYYEKEERGRGNFPDRFSARQFPNYSSELNVNALLLGDSALYLCASSQDGVDTEAFFGQGTRLTVV.

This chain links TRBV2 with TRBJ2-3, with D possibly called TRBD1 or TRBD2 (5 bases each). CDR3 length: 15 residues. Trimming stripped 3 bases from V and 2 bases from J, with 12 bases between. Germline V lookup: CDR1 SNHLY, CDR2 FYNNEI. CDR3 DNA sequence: TGTGCCAGCAGTGACTGGGGGATTAACACAGATACGCAGTATTTT. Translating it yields CASSDWGINTDTQYF.

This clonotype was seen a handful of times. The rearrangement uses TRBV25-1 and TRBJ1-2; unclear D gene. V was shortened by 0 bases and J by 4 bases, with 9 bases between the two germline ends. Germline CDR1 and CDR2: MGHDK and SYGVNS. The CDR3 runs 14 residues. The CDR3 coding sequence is TGTGCCAGCAGTGAATATAAGCGGTCCTATGGCTACACCTTC. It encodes CASSEYKRSYGYTF.

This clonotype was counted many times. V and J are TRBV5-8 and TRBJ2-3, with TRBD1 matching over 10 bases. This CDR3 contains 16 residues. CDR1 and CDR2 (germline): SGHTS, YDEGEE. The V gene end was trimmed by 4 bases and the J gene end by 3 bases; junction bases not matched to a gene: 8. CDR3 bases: TGTGCCAGCAGCGTCGACAGGGGGCGCCTGACAGATACGCAGTATTTT. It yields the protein CASSVDRGRLTDTQYF.

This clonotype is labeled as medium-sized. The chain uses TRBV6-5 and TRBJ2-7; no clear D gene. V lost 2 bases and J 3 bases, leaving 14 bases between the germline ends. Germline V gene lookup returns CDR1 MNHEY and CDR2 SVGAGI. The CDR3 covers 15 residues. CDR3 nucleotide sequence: TGTGCCAGCAGTTACCCGACTGGATCCCTCTACGAGCAGTACTTC. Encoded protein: CASSYPTGSLYEQYF.